This section outlines one TCR beta chain sequence together with its context. Its antigen remains unidentified. The CDR3 spans 20 residues. V shed 2 bases and J 1 base; nucleotides not matched to a gene: 19. CDR1 is MDHEN and CDR2 is SYDVKM in the germline V gene. The data originate from a study of lymphopenia after photon versus proton radiotherapy. Notes on the study in general: Relative stability marked proton patients; photon patients lost diversity and naive cells. After lymphocyte nadir, photon-treated repertoires showed oligoclonal expansion, especially CD8+ Temra. Better survival with proton therapy was suggested as possible, not demonstrated. Post-nadir TCR diversity decline inversely tracked overall survival among those who died.

Libraries were prepared by immunoSEQ multiplex PCR; TCRdb keeps only in-frame clonotypes and omits some of them. This table holds tens of thousands of clones, 80% to 90% found once. The V call is TRBV28, the J call TRBJ1-2, with TRBD1 identical over 7 bases. This material consisted of peripheral blood, taken from a patient treated with proton-based radiotherapy. The source is a man aged 60-69 years with pancreatic cancer. The CDR3 region is CASSLVLTGRGGQGNYGYTF. The DNA of the CDR3 is TGTGCCAGCAGTTTAGTATTGACCGGCAGGGGGGGCCAGGGTAACTATGGCTACACCTTC.